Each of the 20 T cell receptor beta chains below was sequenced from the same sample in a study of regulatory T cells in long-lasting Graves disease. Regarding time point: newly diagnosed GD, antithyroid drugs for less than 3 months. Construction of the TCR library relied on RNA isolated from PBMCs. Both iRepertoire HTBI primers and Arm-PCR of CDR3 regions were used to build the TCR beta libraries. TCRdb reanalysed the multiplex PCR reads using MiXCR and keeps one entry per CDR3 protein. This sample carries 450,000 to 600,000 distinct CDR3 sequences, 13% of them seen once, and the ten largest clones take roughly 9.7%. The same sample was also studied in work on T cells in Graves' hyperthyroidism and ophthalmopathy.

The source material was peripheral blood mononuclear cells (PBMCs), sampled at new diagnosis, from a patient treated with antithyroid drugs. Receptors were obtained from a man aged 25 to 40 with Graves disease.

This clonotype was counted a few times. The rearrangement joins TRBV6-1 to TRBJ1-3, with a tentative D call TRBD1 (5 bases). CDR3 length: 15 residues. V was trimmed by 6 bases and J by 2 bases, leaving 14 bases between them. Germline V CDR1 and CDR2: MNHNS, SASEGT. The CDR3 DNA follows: TGTGCCAGCAGCCGCAGGGTATGGACTGGAAACACCATATATTTT. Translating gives CASSRRVWTGNTIYF.

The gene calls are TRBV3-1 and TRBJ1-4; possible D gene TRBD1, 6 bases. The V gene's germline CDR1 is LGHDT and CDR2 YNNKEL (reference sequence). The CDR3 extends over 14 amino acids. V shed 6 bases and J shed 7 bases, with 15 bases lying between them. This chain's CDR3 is CASRPTGGVEKLFF. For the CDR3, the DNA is TGTGCCAGCAGACCGACAGGAGGGGTTGAAAAACTGTTTTTT.

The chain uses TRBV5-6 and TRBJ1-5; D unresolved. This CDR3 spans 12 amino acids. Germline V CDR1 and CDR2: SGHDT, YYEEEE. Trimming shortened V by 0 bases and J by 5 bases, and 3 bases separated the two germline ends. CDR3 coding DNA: TGTGCCAGCAGCTTGGAACATCAGCCCCAGCATTTT. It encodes CASSLEHQPQHF. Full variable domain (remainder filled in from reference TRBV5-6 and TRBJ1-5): DAGVTQSPTHLIKTRGQQVTLRCSPKSGHDTVSWYQQALGQGPQFIFQYYEEEERQRGNFPDRFSGHQFPNYSSELNVNALLLGDSALYLCASSLEHQPQHFGDGTRLSIL.

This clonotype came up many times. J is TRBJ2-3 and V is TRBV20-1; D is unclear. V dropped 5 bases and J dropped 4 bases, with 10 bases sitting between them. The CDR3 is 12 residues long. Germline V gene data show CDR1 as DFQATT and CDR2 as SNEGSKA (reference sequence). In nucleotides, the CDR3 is TGCAGTGCTCCGAGGTCCGCAGATACGCAGTATTTT. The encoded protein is CSAPRSADTQYF.

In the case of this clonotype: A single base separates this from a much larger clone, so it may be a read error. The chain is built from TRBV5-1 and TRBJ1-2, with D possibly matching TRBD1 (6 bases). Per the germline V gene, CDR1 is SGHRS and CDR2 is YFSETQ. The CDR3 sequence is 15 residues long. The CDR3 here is CASGFSPGHANGYTF. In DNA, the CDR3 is TGCGCCAGCGGCTTCAGCCCGGGACACGCAAATGGCTACACCTTC.

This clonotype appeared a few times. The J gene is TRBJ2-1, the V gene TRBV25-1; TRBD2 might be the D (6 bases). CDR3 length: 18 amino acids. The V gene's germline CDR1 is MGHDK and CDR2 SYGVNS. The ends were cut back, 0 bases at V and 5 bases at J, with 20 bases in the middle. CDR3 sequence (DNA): TGTGCCAGCAGTGAATATCGCTTTGGTAGGGGAGGAAACAATGAGCAGTTCTTC. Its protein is CASSEYRFGRGGNNEQFF.

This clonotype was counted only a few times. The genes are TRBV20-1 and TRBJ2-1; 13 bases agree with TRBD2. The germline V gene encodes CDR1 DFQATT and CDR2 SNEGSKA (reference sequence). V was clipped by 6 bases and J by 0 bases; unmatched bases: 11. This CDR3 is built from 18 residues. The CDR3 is CSATGGTSGTPSYNEQFF. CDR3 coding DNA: TGCAGTGCCACAGGGGGGACTAGCGGGACCCCCTCCTACAATGAGCAGTTCTTC.

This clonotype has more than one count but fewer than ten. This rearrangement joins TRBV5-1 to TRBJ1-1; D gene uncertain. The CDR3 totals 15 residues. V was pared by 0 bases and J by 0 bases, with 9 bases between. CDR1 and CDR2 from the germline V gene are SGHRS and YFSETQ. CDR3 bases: TGCGCCAGCAGCTTGGCAGCAGATTTGAACACTGAAGCTTTCTTT. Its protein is CASSLAADLNTEAFF.

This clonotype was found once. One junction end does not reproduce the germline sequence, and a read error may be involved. As DNA, the CDR3 is TGTGCCAGCAGCCAAGATGCATGGCTAGCGGGCTACAATGAGCAGTCCTTC. Its protein product is CASSQDAWLAGYNEQSF. The chain is built from TRBV7-2 and TRBJ2-1; the match to TRBD2 covers 8 bases. The CDR3 spans 17 residues. CDR1 and CDR2 from the germline V gene are SGHTA and FQGNSA.

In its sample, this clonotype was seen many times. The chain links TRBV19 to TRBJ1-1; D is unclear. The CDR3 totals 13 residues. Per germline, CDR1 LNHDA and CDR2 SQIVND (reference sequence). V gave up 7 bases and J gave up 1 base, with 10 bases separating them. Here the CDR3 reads CASKLYRNTEAFF. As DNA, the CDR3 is TGTGCCAGTAAGTTATACAGGAACACTGAAGCTTTCTTT.

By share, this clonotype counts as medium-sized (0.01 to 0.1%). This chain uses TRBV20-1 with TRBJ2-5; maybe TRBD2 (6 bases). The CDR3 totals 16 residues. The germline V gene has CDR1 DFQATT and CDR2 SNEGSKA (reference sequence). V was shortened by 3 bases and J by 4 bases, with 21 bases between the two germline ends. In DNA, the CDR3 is TGCAGTGCTAGGGTTGGTAGCGGATGGACCCTAGAGACCCAGTACTTC. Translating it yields CSARVGSGWTLETQYF.

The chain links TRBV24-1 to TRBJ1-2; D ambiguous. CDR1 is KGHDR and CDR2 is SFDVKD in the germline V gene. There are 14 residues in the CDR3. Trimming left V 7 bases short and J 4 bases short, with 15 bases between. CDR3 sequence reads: CATSPPAVPYGYTF. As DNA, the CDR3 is TGTGCCACCAGCCCCCCCGCGGTACCCTATGGCTACACCTTC.

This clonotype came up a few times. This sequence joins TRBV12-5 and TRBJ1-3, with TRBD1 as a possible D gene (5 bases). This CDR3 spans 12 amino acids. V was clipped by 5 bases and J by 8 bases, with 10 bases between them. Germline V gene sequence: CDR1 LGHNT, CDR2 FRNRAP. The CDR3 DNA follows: TGTGCTAGTGGTCACGGGACTGACACCATATATTTT. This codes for CASGHGTDTIYF.

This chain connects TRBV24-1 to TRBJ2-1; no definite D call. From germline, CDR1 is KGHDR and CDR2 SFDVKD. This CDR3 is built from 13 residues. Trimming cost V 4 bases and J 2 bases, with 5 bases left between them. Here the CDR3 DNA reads TGTGCCACCAGTGAGGGTACCTACAATGAGCAGTTCTTC. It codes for CATSEGTYNEQFF.

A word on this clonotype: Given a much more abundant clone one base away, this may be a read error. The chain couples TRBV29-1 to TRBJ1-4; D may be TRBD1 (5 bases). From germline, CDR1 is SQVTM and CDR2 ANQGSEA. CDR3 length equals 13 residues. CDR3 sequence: CGVEEGTDEKLFF. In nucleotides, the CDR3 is TGCGGCGTTGAGGAGGGGACGGATGAAAAACTGTTTTTT.

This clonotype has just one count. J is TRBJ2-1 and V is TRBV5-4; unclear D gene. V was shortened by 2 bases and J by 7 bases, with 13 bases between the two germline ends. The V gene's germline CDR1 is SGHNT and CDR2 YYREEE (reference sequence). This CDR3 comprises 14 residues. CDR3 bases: TGTGCCAGCAGCTTCGCTCTAGATAGGAATGAGCAGTTCTTC. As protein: CASSFALDRNEQFF.

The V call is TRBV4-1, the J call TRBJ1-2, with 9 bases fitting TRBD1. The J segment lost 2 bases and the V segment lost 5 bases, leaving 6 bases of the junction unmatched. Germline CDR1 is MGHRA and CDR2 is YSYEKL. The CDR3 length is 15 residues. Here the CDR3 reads CASSVRTGENYGYTF. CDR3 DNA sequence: TGCGCCAGCAGCGTCCGGACAGGGGAAAACTATGGCTACACCTTC.

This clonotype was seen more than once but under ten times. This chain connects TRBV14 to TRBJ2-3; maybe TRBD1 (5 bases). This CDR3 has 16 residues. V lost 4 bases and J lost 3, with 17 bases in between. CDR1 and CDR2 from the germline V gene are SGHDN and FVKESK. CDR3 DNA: TGTGCCAGCAGCCGTACCCAGGGAAGATTGACAGATACGCAGTATTTT. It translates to CASSRTQGRLTDTQYF.

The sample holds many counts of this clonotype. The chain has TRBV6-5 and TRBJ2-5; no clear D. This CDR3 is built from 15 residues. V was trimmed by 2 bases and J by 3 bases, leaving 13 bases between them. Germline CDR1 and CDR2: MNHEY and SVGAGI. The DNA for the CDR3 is TGTGCCAGCAGTTACCGGGCCTTAGTTGAAGAGACCCAGTACTTC. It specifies CASSYRALVEETQYF.

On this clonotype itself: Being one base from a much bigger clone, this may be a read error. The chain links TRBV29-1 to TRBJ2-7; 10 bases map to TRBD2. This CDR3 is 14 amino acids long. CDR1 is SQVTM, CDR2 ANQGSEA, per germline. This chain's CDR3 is CSVEAASGGYGQYF. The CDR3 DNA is TGCAGCGTTGAAGCGGCTAGCGGGGGCTACGGGCAGTACTTC.